What follows are 21 T cell receptor beta chains derived from one specimen sequenced in a study of Ad26.COV2.S vaccination and SARS-CoV-2 variants (dated by TCRdb to 2020 to 2023). The meaning of the sample's treatment or condition label: 19 received Ad26.COV2.S at low or high dose, single or two shots; 5 received placebo; per-sample allocation not given. For vaccine and placebo recipients, the sequenced repertoires came from samples collected on day 63 after the first injection. The library was made by the immunoSEQ multiplex PCR assay. TCRdb retrieved this table from immuneACCESS and kept in-frame rearrangements only. Not all clones are present; in checked studies, unresolved V genes account for under half, and no reason is known for the remainder. The sample profile shows 200,000 to 300,000 clones; approximately 88% of them were found once. In total, the top ten clones hold roughly 10% of the sample.

Specimen: peripheral blood, collected in a trial of Ad26.COV2.S vaccine versus placebo. The receptors originated from a person aged 18-65 years who received the Ad26.COV2.S COVID-19 vaccine or a placebo.

The V call is TRBV27, the J call TRBJ1-5; D is uncertain. With 6 bases removed from V and 0 bases from J, the gap between germline ends came to 12 bases. This CDR3 is built from 15 residues. Germline loops: CDR1 MNHEY, CDR2 SMNVEV (reference sequence). As DNA, the CDR3 is TGTGCCAGCAGCCGAACTGTCTCTAGCAATCAGCCCCAGCATTTT. It codes for CASSRTVSSNQPQHF.

The V and J genes are TRBV7-9 and TRBJ2-7; D call uncertain. Germline V gives CDR1 SEHNR, CDR2 FQNEAQ (reference sequence). V was clipped by 1 base and J by 5 bases, with 3 bases between them. The CDR3 length is 11 residues. CDR3 protein: CASSLVDEQYF. CDR3 DNA: TGTGCCAGCAGCTTAGTCGACGAGCAGTACTTC.

This clone has a handful of counts. The CDR3 DNA sequence: TGTGCCAGCAGCCCGATGACAGGGTTGACGCAGTATTTT. The encoded protein is CASSPMTGLTQYF. V gene TRBV7-2 combines with J gene TRBJ2-3; TRBD1 agrees at 7 bases. Germline loops: CDR1 SGHTA, CDR2 FQGNSA. The CDR3 is made up of 13 amino acids. V was pared by 5 bases and J by 9 bases, with 8 bases of the junction left unmatched. The full variable domain, rest sourced from reference TRBV7-2 and TRBJ2-3, is GAGVSQSPSNKVTEKGKDVELRCDPISGHTALYWYRQSLGQGLEFLIYFQGNSAPDKSGLPSDRFSAERTGGSVSTLTIQRTQQEDSAVYLCASSPMTGLTQYFGPGTRLTVL.

The rearrangement uses TRBV28 and TRBJ1-1; TRBD1 aligns across 9 bases. The germline gives CDR1 MDHEN, CDR2 SYDVKM. This CDR3 is built from 18 residues. With V trimmed by 2 bases and J by 1 base, 11 bases remained unmatched. The CDR3, as DNA: TGTGCCAGCAGTTTAGGTACCGGGACAGGGACGCAGAACACTGAAGCTTTCTTT. This gives the protein CASSLGTGTGTQNTEAFF.

This clone was detected ten times or more. The chain has TRBV5-6 and TRBJ1-2; D ambiguous. Germline CDR1 is SGHDT and CDR2 is YYEEEE. This CDR3 region has 16 residues. V dropped 0 bases and J dropped 3 bases, with 15 bases sitting between them. DNA for the CDR3: TGTGCCAGCAGCTTGGAGGAGGCACCTCCACACTATGGCTACACCTTC. Translated: CASSLEEAPPHYGYTF.

This clone was seen a single time. The chain links TRBV29-1 to TRBJ2-7; TRBD2 matches at 15 bases. Germline lookup yields CDR1 SQVTM and CDR2 ANQGSEA. The V gene end was trimmed by 5 bases and the J gene end by 0 bases; junction bases not matched to a gene: 11. The CDR3 runs 18 residues. The CDR3 protein is CSVKPGLAGGPGSYEQYF. DNA for the CDR3: TGCAGCGTTAAGCCGGGACTAGCGGGAGGTCCGGGCTCCTACGAGCAGTACTTC.

The V call is TRBV19, the J call TRBJ1-5; no firm D call. Trimming took 6 bases from V and 1 from J, leaving 13 bases between them. This CDR3 region has 15 residues. Germline-derived CDR1 and CDR2 are LNHDA and SQIVND (reference sequence). CDR3 residues: CASSYRLGSNQPQHF. The CDR3 region has the DNA TGTGCCAGTAGCTACCGCCTGGGGAGCAATCAGCCCCAGCATTTT.

V gene TRBV27 combines with J gene TRBJ2-1; 8 nucleotides match TRBD2. Looked up from germline, CDR1 is MNHEY and CDR2 is SMNVEV (reference sequence). The ends lost 3 bases at V and 10 bases at J; junction bases unmatched: 14. CDR3 length equals 16 residues. CDR3 in amino acids: CASSLSRGGTSREQFF. Written as DNA, the CDR3 is TGTGCCAGCAGTTTGTCCCGCGGGGGGACTAGTCGGGAGCAGTTCTTC.

This chain joins TRBV3-1 (or the pseudogene TRBV3-2) and TRBJ1-5; 7 bases are a match to TRBD1. Germline V lookup: CDR1 LGHDT, CDR2 YNNKEL (reference sequence). The length of the CDR3 is 14 residues. Losses at the gene ends were 4 bases for V and 3 bases for J; bases not matched to a gene: 3. In DNA, the CDR3 is TGTGCCAGCAGCCCGGACAGGTACAATCAGCCCCAGCATTTT. Protein: CASSPDRYNQPQHF.

The chain links TRBV27 to TRBJ2-7; 7 bases match TRBD2. This CDR3 has 16 residues. CDR1 is MNHEY, CDR2 SMNVEV, per germline (reference sequence). V lost 5 bases to trimming and J lost 3 bases; unmatched junction nucleotides: 13. In DNA, the CDR3 is TGTGCCAGCAGTCCGTCACTAGCGCAGGAGTTCTACGAGCAGTACTTC. Its protein is CASSPSLAQEFYEQYF.

V gene TRBV4-2 combines with J gene TRBJ1-1; the D is unclear. Germline CDR1 LGHNA, CDR2 YNFKEQ. This CDR3 has 15 residues. The V and J ends lost 1 base and 1 base respectively, with 10 bases between them. The CDR3 DNA is TGTGCCAGCAGCCAAGGGCCGGGCGGGAACACTGAAGCTTTCTTT. Its protein is CASSQGPGGNTEAFF.

The CDR3 DNA reads TGTGCCAGCAGTGCCCCGGGGGGCAGGGTAGAAGCTTTCTTT. Its translation is CASSAPGGRVEAFF. The V and J genes are TRBV25-1 and TRBJ1-1; a weak D match, TRBD1 (6 bases). V was trimmed by 4 bases and J by 8 bases, leaving 17 bases between them. This CDR3 has 14 amino acids. The germline V gene has CDR1 MGHDK and CDR2 SYGVNS. The full variable domain, in which reference TRBV25-1 and TRBJ1-1 provide the parts outside the CDR3, is EADIYQTPRYLVIGTGKKITLECSQTMGHDKMYWYQQDPGMELHLIHYSYGVNSTEKGDLSSESTVSRIRTEHFPLTLESARPSHTSQYLCASSAPGGRVEAFFGQGTRLTVV.

The chain couples TRBV15 to TRBJ1-1, with D perhaps matching TRBD1 (6 bases). The ends were cut back, 5 bases at V and 1 base at J, with 11 bases in the middle. Per the germline V gene, CDR1 is LNHNV and CDR2 is YYDKDF (reference sequence). This CDR3 region has 14 residues. CDR3 sequence: CATSPMDRNTEAFF. The CDR3 region has the DNA TGTGCCACCAGCCCGATGGACAGGAACACTGAAGCTTTCTTT.

The chain carries TRBV9 and TRBJ2-5; maybe TRBD2 (6 bases). Germline CDR1 is SGDLS and CDR2 is YYNGEE. Trimming removed 1 base at V and 1 base at J, with 17 bases between. This CDR3 comprises 17 residues. CDR3 nucleotides: TGTGCCAGCAGCGTAAATCCCTCGGGAGACAGCCAAGAGACCCAGTACTTC. Translated: CASSVNPSGDSQETQYF.

This clone was recorded a few times. The V and J genes are TRBV9 and TRBJ1-2, with 7 bases matching TRBD1. Germline assignment: CDR1 SGDLS and CDR2 YYNGEE. Losses at the gene ends were 6 bases for V and 5 bases for J; bases not matched to a gene: 10. CDR3 length: 14 residues. CDR3 DNA: TGTGCCAGCAACCCTCAGGGGGGGGATTATGGCTACACCTTC. Translating gives CASNPQGGDYGYTF. The entire variable domain, with the rest obtained from reference TRBV9 and TRBJ1-2, is as follows: DSGVTQTPKHLITATGQRVTLRCSPRSGDLSVYWYQQSLDQGLQFLIQYYNGEERAKGNILERFSAQQFPDLHSELNLSSLELGDSALYFCASNPQGGDYGYTFGSGTRLTVV.

The chain links TRBV4-2 to TRBJ2-3; 12 bases match TRBD2. The length of the CDR3 is 16 residues. Germline V gene sequence: CDR1 LGHNA, CDR2 YNFKEQ. V lost 2 bases to trimming and J lost 3 bases; unmatched junction nucleotides: 3. CDR3 nucleotides: TGTGCCAGCAGCCAACTGACTAGCGGGAGTACAGATACGCAGTATTTT. It specifies CASSQLTSGSTDTQYF.

This chain connects TRBV7-2 to TRBJ1-5; possibly TRBD1 for D (5 bases). The germline gives CDR1 SGHTA, CDR2 FQGNSA. The V gene lost 5 bases and the J gene lost 4 bases, with 15 bases spanning the gap. The CDR3 is made up of 15 amino acids. The CDR3 loop is CASSPGGPGNQPQHF. CDR3 nucleotide sequence: TGTGCCAGCAGCCCGGGGGGACCCGGGAATCAGCCCCAGCATTTT. The variable domain in full, with the rest retrieved from reference TRBV7-2 and TRBJ1-5, is GAGVSQSPSNKVTEKGKDVELRCDPISGHTALYWYRQSLGQGLEFLIYFQGNSAPDKSGLPSDRFSAERTGGSVSTLTIQRTQQEDSAVYLCASSPGGPGNQPQHFGDGTRLSIL.

In its sample, this clone was seen once. The chain is built from TRBV6-4 and TRBJ2-1, with D maybe TRBD2 (6 bases). The ends were cut back, 6 bases at V and 4 bases at J, with 19 bases in the middle. Germline assignment: CDR1 MRHNA and CDR2 SNTAGT. This CDR3 is 16 amino acids long. This CDR3 is CASSVDSGTLYNEQFF. The DNA for the CDR3 is TGTGCCAGCAGCGTGGATTCCGGGACTCTTTACAATGAGCAGTTCTTC.

This rearrangement joins TRBV5-1 to TRBJ2-7; a possible D gene is TRBD1 (5 bases). The germline V gene encodes CDR1 SGHRS and CDR2 YFSETQ. The V end lost 5 bases, the J end lost 6 bases, and 21 bases lay between the germline ends. The CDR3 extends over 15 amino acids. In nucleotides, the CDR3 is TGCGCCAGCAGTTTGTCCGGTCAGGGCGTCGGCGAGCAGTACTTC. Protein: CASSLSGQGVGEQYF.

The gene calls are TRBV3-1 (or the pseudogene TRBV3-2) and TRBJ1-6, with D uncertain. This CDR3 region has 14 residues. CDR1 and CDR2 from the germline V gene are LGHDT and YNNKEL (reference sequence). The V and J ends lost 0 bases and 9 bases respectively, with 9 bases between them. The CDR3 loop reads CASSQESTSSPLHF. In DNA, the CDR3 is TGTGCCAGCAGCCAAGAAAGTACTAGTTCACCCCTCCACTTT.

This clone was seen a few times. The chain links TRBV9 to TRBJ2-3; no clear D gene. The CDR3 is 17 amino acids. The germline CDR1 and CDR2 sequences are SGDLS and YYNGEE. V lost 1 base and J 4 bases, leaving 19 bases between the germline ends. The CDR3, as DNA: TGTGCCAGCAGCGTACACCAAGGACGCCTAGTTGCAGATACGCAGTATTTT. Its protein product is CASSVHQGRLVADTQYF.